This TCR beta chain was obtained from a study of blood T cell repertoires in COVID-19. About the research overall: Whether acute or convalescent, the COVID-19 samples came from the United States, Italy and Spain.

The repertoire was sequenced with immunoSEQ multiplex PCR; TCRdb's copy has only in-frame clones and lacks some. The sample records 20,000 to 25,000 clones, 89% being singletons. Germline-derived CDR1 and CDR2 are GTSNPN and SVGIG (reference sequence). Trimming cost V 2 bases and J 5 bases, with 12 bases left between them. The CDR3 extends over 13 amino acids. This TCR derives from a human donor in a cohort sampled during active COVID-19. The chain joins TRBV30 to TRBJ1-2; maybe TRBD1 (6 bases). Sequencing used peripheral blood. The CDR3 is CAWSWGTLYGYTF. The CDR3 nucleotides are TGTGCCTGGAGTTGGGGGACACTTTATGGCTACACCTTC.